One sample yielded the 24 T cell receptor beta chains listed below, sequenced in a study of T cells in Graves' hyperthyroidism and ophthalmopathy. Regions amplified from RNA transcripts were the TCR beta CDR3 regions. The HTBI primer set drove a first-round RT-PCR of the TCR CDR3. TCRdb reprocessed the multiplex PCR reads via MiXCR and lists one record per CDR3 protein. The sample carries approximately 400,000 distinct CDR3 sequences, about 14% recorded once. The sequenced sample was blood. These TCRs come from a man aged 45-65 years with Graves' ophthalmopathy.

The chain employs TRBV7-9 and TRBJ2-7; a weak D match, TRBD1 (6 bases). With 7 bases removed from V and 3 bases from J, the gap between germline ends came to 13 bases. In germline, CDR1 is SEHNR, CDR2 FQNEAQ (reference sequence). The CDR3 has 13 amino acids. CDR3 amino acids: CASIHKGVYEQYF. The CDR3 bases are TGTGCCAGCATCCATAAGGGGGTCTACGAGCAGTACTTC.

On this clonotype: This may stem from a read error, because a much larger clone lies one nucleotide away. V is TRBV20-1 and J is TRBJ2-3, with 8 bases fitting TRBD1. V lost 4 bases, J lost 1 base, and 7 bases stayed unmatched. CDR1 and CDR2 from the germline V gene are DFQATT and SNEGSKA (reference sequence). The CDR3 spans 15 residues. The DNA for the CDR3 is TGCAGTGCTATTGCCCAGGACAGGGGCACAGATACGCAGTATTTT. The encoded protein is CSAIAQDRGTDTQYF.

This clonotype was seen ten or more times. DNA for the CDR3: TGCAGTGCTTGGATAGCGGGAGCGTCTGGAGAGACCCAGTACTTC. Its protein is CSAWIAGASGETQYF. The rearrangement links TRBV20-1 to TRBJ2-5; 9 bases line up with TRBD2. The V gene end was trimmed by 5 bases and the J gene end by 4 bases; junction bases not matched to a gene: 11. Germline values: CDR1 DFQATT, CDR2 SNEGSKA (reference sequence). The CDR3 consists of 15 residues.

This chain links TRBV19 with TRBJ2-5; D gene ambiguous. Trimming removed 6 bases from V and 4 bases from J, with 18 bases in between. CDR3 length equals 15 residues. Germline V gene sequence: CDR1 LNHDA, CDR2 SQIVND (reference sequence). The CDR3 protein is CASSPTDNRGETQYF. CDR3 bases: TGTGCCAGTAGCCCCACCGACAATCGTGGAGAGACCCAGTACTTC.

There are many counts of this clonotype. The V and J genes are TRBV5-1 and TRBJ2-1; 12 bases are a match to TRBD2. The J segment lost 4 bases and the V segment lost 0 bases, leaving 14 bases of the junction unmatched. CDR3 length equals 20 residues. The germline V gene encodes CDR1 SGHRS and CDR2 YFSETQ. The CDR3 loop reads CASSLAAKVLAGGPYNEQFF. The DNA for the CDR3 is TGCGCCAGCAGCTTGGCCGCAAAAGTACTAGCGGGAGGACCATACAATGAGCAGTTCTTC.

This clonotype was seen ten or more times. This rearrangement joins TRBV28 to TRBJ1-2; the D gene is possibly TRBD1 (6 bases). The length of the CDR3 is 15 residues. Germline assignment: CDR1 MDHEN and CDR2 SYDVKM. Between the trimmed V and J ends, which lost 1 base and 11 bases, there was a span of 20 bases. The CDR3 coding sequence is TGTGCCAGCAGTTTATTAGCGGCAGGGGATCCGTGGTACACCTTC. Protein product: CASSLLAAGDPWYTF.

V gene TRBV29-1 combines with J gene TRBJ2-3, with D tentatively TRBD2 (5 bases). Germline V CDR1 and CDR2: SQVTM, ANQGSEA. Trimming cost V 6 bases and J 10 bases, with 14 bases left between them. This CDR3 comprises 11 residues. The CDR3 spells CSVTELVAQYF. The CDR3 bases are TGCAGCGTGACCGAACTAGTGGCGCAGTATTTT.

This clonotype was recorded many times. The V call is TRBV18, the J call TRBJ2-7; 7 bases fit TRBD1. V was clipped by 4 bases and J by 3 bases; unmatched bases: 9. CDR1 is KGHSH and CDR2 is LQKENI in the germline V gene. This CDR3 has 15 amino acids. Here the CDR3 DNA reads TGTGCCAGCTCACGAGGCCAGGGGGATATCTACGAGCAGTACTTC. It specifies CASSRGQGDIYEQYF.

This clonotype was seen ten or more times. The chain links TRBV11-3 to TRBJ1-1; D not resolved. The germline gives CDR1 SGHNT, CDR2 YENEEA. V lost 2 bases, J lost 9 bases, and 10 bases lay in between. The CDR3 extends over 12 amino acids. The CDR3 nucleotides are TGTGCCAGCAGCTTACTAGCAGTGAAAGCTTTCTTT. Its protein is CASSLLAVKAFF.

This clonotype was detected only a few times. This chain links TRBV12-3 or TRBV12-4 with TRBJ2-3; 7 nucleotides line up with TRBD2. This CDR3 comprises 12 residues. Trimming cost V 6 bases and J 6 bases; bases outside gene matches: 3. Here the CDR3 reads CASRGRGDTQYF. Here the CDR3 DNA reads TGTGCCAGCAGGGGGCGGGGGGATACGCAGTATTTT.

This clonotype was picked up many times. The rearrangement uses TRBV5-1 and TRBJ2-3; D is possibly TRBD1 or TRBD2 (5 bases each). The CDR3 loop spans 15 amino acids. Deletions cut 2 bases from V and 3 bases from J, with 13 bases between. In germline, CDR1 is SGHRS, CDR2 YFSETQ. As DNA, the CDR3 is TGCGCCAGCAGCTTCCGGGGCGGAAAAACAGATACGCAGTATTTT. It yields the protein CASSFRGGKTDTQYF.

In its sample, this clonotype was seen many times. The junction does not match germline at one end; this may be a read error. The chain employs TRBV9 and TRBJ2-7, with 11 bases aligning to TRBD2. Germline CDR1 reads SGDLS; CDR2 reads YYNGEE. The CDR3 is 13 amino acids. DNA for the CDR3: TGTGCCAGCAGTGTAGCGGGAGGGCGTGAGCAGTACTTC. This encodes CASSVAGGREQYF. Supplemented by reference TRBV9 and TRBJ2-7, the full variable domain reads DSGVTQTPKHLITATGQRVTLRCSPRSGDLSVYWYQQSLDQGLQFLIQYYNGEERAKGNILERFSAQQFPDLHSELNLSSLELGDSALYFCASSVAGGREQYFGPGTRLTVT.

This clonotype was detected once. The rearrangement joins TRBV19 to TRBJ1-2, with D possibly TRBD1 on 5 matching bases. The germline V gene has CDR1 LNHDA and CDR2 SQIVND (reference sequence). CDR3 length: 18 amino acids. Trimming stripped 3 bases from V and 5 bases from J, with 25 bases between. The CDR3 DNA reads as TGTGCCAGTAGTATCTGGTGGAATGTCGACAGCGCCGGGTATGGCTACACCTTC. Its protein is CASSIWWNVDSAGYGYTF.

This clonotype was counted many times. The chain's CDR3 is CASSFMRTGVVEQYF. The CDR3 nucleotides read TGTGCCAGCAGTTTTATGCGGACAGGGGTTGTCGAGCAGTACTTC. V is TRBV28 and J is TRBJ2-7; 9 nucleotides line up with TRBD1. Losses at the gene ends were 3 bases for V and 6 bases for J; bases not matched to a gene: 9. This CDR3 spans 15 amino acids. Germline lookup yields CDR1 MDHEN and CDR2 SYDVKM.

In its sample, this clonotype was seen many times. The chain is built from TRBV19 and TRBJ1-1; D is perhaps TRBD1 (5 bases). The CDR3 sequence is 14 residues long. With 3 bases removed from V and 0 bases from J, the gap between germline ends came to 8 bases. Germline V gene sequence: CDR1 LNHDA, CDR2 SQIVND (reference sequence). CDR3 sequence: CASSIRTLNTEAFF. The CDR3 nucleotides read TGTGCCAGTAGTATTAGGACATTGAACACTGAAGCTTTCTTT.

This clonotype was counted at least ten times. The CDR3: CSVPGGGRARDTQYF. In DNA form, the CDR3 reads TGCAGCGTCCCCGGGGGCGGGAGGGCCCGAGATACGCAGTATTTT. This chain links TRBV29-1 with TRBJ2-3; 9 bases align to TRBD2. CDR1 SQVTM and CDR2 ANQGSEA come from the germline V gene. V gave up 6 bases and J gave up 5 bases; unmatched junction bases: 12. There are 15 residues in the CDR3.

This chain links TRBV5-1 with TRBJ1-1; D possibly corresponds to TRBD1 (5 bases). The CDR3 consists of 17 residues. Trimming took 5 bases from V and 1 from J, leaving 21 bases between them. CDR1 SGHRS and CDR2 YFSETQ come from the germline V gene. The CDR3 DNA is TGCGCCAGCAGTCCCGCTCTGGGGGGGGGACCGAACACTGAAGCTTTCTTT. Translating it yields CASSPALGGGPNTEAFF.

This clonotype came up a few times. The J gene is TRBJ2-3, the V gene TRBV6-2 or TRBV6-3; 8 bases are shared with TRBD2. This CDR3 has 16 residues. The V gene end was trimmed by 6 bases and the J gene end by 3 bases; junction bases not matched to a gene: 11. CDR1 is MNHEY, CDR2 SVGEGT, per germline. The CDR3 spells CASSQSGSGVTDTQYF. DNA of the CDR3: TGTGCCAGCAGCCAAAGCGGGAGTGGCGTGACAGATACGCAGTATTTT.

This chain connects TRBV6-1 to TRBJ2-7, with D perhaps TRBD1 (6 bases). The V gene's germline CDR1 is MNHNS and CDR2 SASEGT. The CDR3 sequence is 13 residues long. V shed 4 bases and J shed 2 bases, with 9 bases lying between them. For the CDR3, the DNA is TGTGCCAGCAGTGCACAGGGTACCTACGAGCAGTACTTC. Its protein product is CASSAQGTYEQYF.

In this sample, this clonotype turned up many times. The chain couples TRBV11-2 to TRBJ2-1; D gene ambiguous. This CDR3 spans 14 amino acids. V lost 2 bases, J lost 8 bases, and 13 bases lay in between. Germline loops: CDR1 SGHAT, CDR2 FQNNGV. CDR3 in amino acids: CASSLRTLSHEQFF. CDR3 nucleotides: TGTGCCAGCAGCTTACGAACCCTTTCCCATGAGCAGTTCTTC.

The chain has TRBV6-6 and TRBJ2-1, with D possibly being TRBD1 (6 bases). With 0 bases removed from V and 1 base from J, the gap between germline ends came to 22 bases. In germline, CDR1 is MNHNY, CDR2 SVGAGI (reference sequence). The CDR3 has 20 amino acids. The CDR3 DNA follows: TGTGCCAGCAGTTACTCGAACGCGGACAGTAAATTGCGGTCCTACAATGAGCAGTTCTTC. It translates to CASSYSNADSKLRSYNEQFF.

The chain carries TRBV2 and TRBJ2-5, with D unclear. The CDR3 loop spans 11 amino acids. From germline, CDR1 is SNHLY and CDR2 FYNNEI. Trimming removed 10 bases from V and 0 bases from J, with 6 bases in between. The CDR3 loop reads CAIDNQETQYF. The CDR3 nucleotides read TGTGCCATCGACAACCAAGAGACCCAGTACTTC.

This clonotype has a count of ten or more. Sequence at one end of the junction differs from germline and may be a read error. The chain uses TRBV30 and TRBJ1-1, with a weak D call TRBD1 (5 bases). The germline CDR1 and CDR2 sequences are GTSNPN and SVGIG (reference sequence). CDR3 length equals 17 residues. CDR3: CAWSQPPGPTMNTETFF. In DNA, the CDR3 is TGTGCCTGGAGTCAACCACCGGGGCCAACGATGAACACTGAAACTTTCTTT.

This clonotype has a count of ten or more. This sequence joins TRBV10-3 and TRBJ2-1; D unclear. The V and J ends lost 6 bases and 2 bases respectively, with 8 bases between them. Germline values: CDR1 ENHRY, CDR2 SYGVKD. The CDR3 contains 13 residues. In DNA, the CDR3 is TGTGCCATCAGGCTAGACACCTACAATGAGCAGTTCTTC. Protein: CAIRLDTYNEQFF.